The clone carrying this TCR beta chain was detected ten times or more. Its antigen remains unidentified. Individual cDNA molecules were tagged with unique molecular identifiers. TCRdb independently ran MiXCR on the 5' RACE reads; one entry per CDR3 protein. This table holds more than 90,000 distinct CDR3 sequences, approximately 10% found once. CDR3 length: 13 amino acids. Germline CDR1 is MNHNY and CDR2 is SVGAGI (reference sequence). V was cut by 2 bases and J by 10 bases, with 12 bases left in between. This sample is drawn from a study of early T cells in non-severe SARS-CoV-2 infection. The study, taken as a whole, reports: Matching with VDJdb favored anti-spike CD8 responses (missing private and CD4 specificities).

The rearrangement links TRBV6-6 to TRBJ1-5; a possible D gene is TRBD1 (5 bases). The sequencing sample was made of whole blood. This TCR derives from an adult who was a healthcare worker with PCR-confirmed SARS-CoV-2 infection or an uninfected control (not recorded which). CDR3 bases: TGTGCCAGCAGTTACGGGGTCGGGGGACCCCAGCATTTT. This translates into CASSYGVGGPQHF.